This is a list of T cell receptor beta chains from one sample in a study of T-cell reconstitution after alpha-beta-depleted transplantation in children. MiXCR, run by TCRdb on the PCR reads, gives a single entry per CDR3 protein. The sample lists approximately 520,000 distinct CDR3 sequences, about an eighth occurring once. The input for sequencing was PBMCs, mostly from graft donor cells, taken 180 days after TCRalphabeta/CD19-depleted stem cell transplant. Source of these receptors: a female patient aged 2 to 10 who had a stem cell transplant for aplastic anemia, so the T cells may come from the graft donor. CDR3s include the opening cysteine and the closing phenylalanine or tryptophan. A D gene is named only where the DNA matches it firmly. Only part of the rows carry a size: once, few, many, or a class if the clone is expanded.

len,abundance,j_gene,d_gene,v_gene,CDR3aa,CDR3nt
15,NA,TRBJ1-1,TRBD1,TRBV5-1,CASSGSTGGNTEAFF,TGCGCCAGCAGCGGCTCGACAGGGGGGAACACTGAAGCTTTCTTT
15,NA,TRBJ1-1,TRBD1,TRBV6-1,CASSPWGDRNTEAFF,TGTGCCAGCAGTCCTTGGGGGGACAGGAACACTGAAGCTTTCTTT
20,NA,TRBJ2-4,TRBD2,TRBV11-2,CASSQRLRAGEGLAKNIQYF,TGTGCCAGCAGCCAACGCCTGAGAGCGGGAGAAGGGCTAGCCAAAAACATTCAGTACTTC
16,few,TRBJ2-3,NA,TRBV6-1,CASVDRTPASTDTQYF,TGTGCCAGCGTAGACAGGACACCCGCTAGCACAGATACGCAGTATTTT
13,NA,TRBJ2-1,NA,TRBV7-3,CASSLRGFNEQFF,TGTGCCAGCAGCTTAAGGGGCTTCAATGAGCAGTTCTTC
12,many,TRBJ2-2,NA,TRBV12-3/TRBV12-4,CASSLVPGELFF,TGTGCCAGCAGTCTTGTCCCCGGGGAGCTGTTTTTT
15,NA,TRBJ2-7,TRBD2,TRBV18,CASSSTGTSGYEQYF,TGTGCCAGCTCATCGACCGGGACTAGCGGTTACGAGCAGTACTTC
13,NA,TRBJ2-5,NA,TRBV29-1,CSVPIPRRETQYF,TGCAGCGTCCCAATCCCGCGGAGGGAGACCCAGTACTTC
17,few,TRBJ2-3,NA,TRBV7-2,CASSLAPVRDVTDTQYF,TGTGCCAGCAGCTTAGCACCTGTGAGGGATGTCACAGATACGCAGTATTTT
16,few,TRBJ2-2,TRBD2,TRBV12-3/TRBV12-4,CASSLALAGVGGELFF,TGTGCCAGCAGTTTAGCGCTCGCGGGAGTAGGCGGGGAGCTGTTTTTT
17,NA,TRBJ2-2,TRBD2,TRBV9,CASSERAGGPNTGELFF,TGTGCCAGCAGCGAAAGGGCGGGAGGGCCGAACACCGGGGAGCTGTTTTTT
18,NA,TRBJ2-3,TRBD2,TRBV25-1,CASSPGMGTSGMRDTQYF,TGTGCCAGCAGCCCTGGGATGGGGACTAGCGGGATGAGGGATACGCAGTATTTT
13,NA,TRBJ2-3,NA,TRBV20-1,CSASFGRGDTQYF,TGCAGTGCTAGCTTCGGCCGAGGGGATACGCAGTATTTT
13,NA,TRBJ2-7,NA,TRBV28,CASSGFPGNEQYF,TGTGCCAGCAGTGGGTTTCCCGGGAACGAGCAGTACTTC
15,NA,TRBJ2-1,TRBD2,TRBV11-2,CASSWGPGLVPEQFF,TGTGCCAGCAGCTGGGGGCCGGGACTAGTGCCTGAGCAGTTCTTC
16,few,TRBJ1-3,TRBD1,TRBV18,CASSPMTGNNGNTIYF,TGTGCCAGCTCACCAATGACAGGGAATAATGGAAACACCATATATTTT
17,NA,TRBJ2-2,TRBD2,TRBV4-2,CASSRGGLAGVTGELFF,TGTGCCAGCAGTCGAGGGGGGTTAGCGGGAGTAACCGGGGAGCTGTTTTTT
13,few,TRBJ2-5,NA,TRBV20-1,CSARLPGQETQYF,TGCAGTGCTAGACTCCCGGGTCAGGAGACCCAGTACTTC